A single TCR beta chain is shown here with its context. Its antigen is undetermined. Treatment: oral pan-JAK inhibitor, 5-10 mg twice daily. These data belong to a study of CD8+ T cells in alopecia areata. Study conclusions and caveats: While tofacitinib was given, many expanded lesional clones persisted in scalp and blood.

cDNA serving as the sequencing template came from extracted, reverse transcribed RNA. Sequenced by immunoSEQ multiplex PCR; TCRdb stores in-frame clones only, minus some. This sample yields 150,000 to 200,000 clones, of which approximately 53% are seen a single time; more than 10% belongs to the top ten. This TCR was recovered from a human donor with alopecia areata. This specimen was CD8+ T cells sorted from blood, taken at week 24, from a patient treated with tofacitinib.

Written as DNA, the CDR3 is TGTGCCTGGAGTAAATATGCGGGGAGCAATCAGCCCCAGCATTTT. Protein: CAWSKYAGSNQPQHF. V and J are TRBV30 and TRBJ1-5; D uncertain. The CDR3 sequence is 15 residues long. Between the trimmed V and J ends, which lost 2 bases and 1 base, there was a span of 12 bases. Germline V gene lookup returns CDR1 GTSNPN and CDR2 SVGIG (reference sequence).